These T cell receptor beta chains were read from a single sample in a study of response to subunit inactivated influenza vaccine. TCRdb processed the RT-PCR reads anew with MiXCR; each CDR3 protein has one entry. The sample lists 700,000 to 900,000 distinct CDR3 sequences, approximately 22% seen once, with roughly a tenth in the top ten. The input for sequencing was PBMCs from blood, taken less than 6 days after vaccination. The receptors derive from a man aged 45-65 years who received an inactivated influenza vaccine. The CDR3 runs from the conserved cysteine through the conserved F or W. Each record gives: clone size, D gene, J gene, V gene, CDR3 DNA, CDR3 protein. D genes are given only for firm matches. Part of the rows lack a size; the others show once, few, many or a class for expanded clones.

few - TRBJ2-5 TRBV20-1 TGCAGTGCTATGGCGGTGGTCCGAGAGACCCAGTACTTC CSAMAVVRETQYF
- TRBD1 TRBJ2-2 TRBV20-1 TGCAGTGCTAGACCCACAGGGGGCACAGGGGCGAGCACCGGGGAGCTGTTTTTT CSARPTGGTGASTGELFF
- - TRBJ2-7 TRBV7-9 TGTGCCAGCAGCCAATCGGGTGACGAGCAGTACTTC CASSQSGDEQYF
- TRBD1 TRBJ2-7 TRBV5-1 TGCGCCAGCAGGACAGGGGCCCACTCCTACGAGCAGTACTTC CASRTGAHSYEQYF
- - TRBJ2-7 TRBV28 TGTGCCAGCAGTCCTTCCGGAGGGGGCAACTCCTACGAGCAGTACTTC CASSPSGGGNSYEQYF
- - TRBJ2-7 TRBV7-2 TGTGCCAGCAGCGAGCGGAGTCTCAATTACGAGCAGTACTTC CASSERSLNYEQYF
few TRBD1 TRBJ2-5 TRBV6-1 TGTGCCAGCCGGACCCCGGGACAGGGAAGTCGGGAGACCCAGTACTTC CASRTPGQGSRETQYF
few TRBD1 TRBJ2-5 TRBV7-9 TGTGCCAGCAGCTTGACAGGGATTGTCCAGGAGACCCAGTACTTC CASSLTGIVQETQYF
few - TRBJ2-4 TRBV29-1 TGCAGCGTTGACCTTGAGGCGTCGTTTATAGCCAAAAACATTCAGTACTTC CSVDLEASFIAKNIQYF
few TRBD2 TRBJ2-7 TRBV6-1 TGTGCCAGCAGGGTGACTAGCGGGAGCTCCTCCGAGCAGTACTTC CASRVTSGSSSEQYF
few TRBD1 TRBJ2-7 TRBV9 TGTGCCAGCAGCGCTCCGGGACAGAAATCCGAGCAGTACTTC CASSAPGQKSEQYF
- - TRBJ2-2 TRBV19 TGTGCCAGTAGTGATTCCGGGAGCCACACCGGGGAGCTGTTTTTT CASSDSGSHTGELFF
once - TRBJ2-3 TRBV21-1 TGTGCCAGCAGCAAAGTTCGGGCTGGGACAGACCCTTACCCAGATACGCAGTATTTT CASSKVRAGTDPYPDTQYF
few - TRBJ1-2 TRBV24-1 TGTGCCACCAGTGCCCCGGAGGGCGGCTACACCTTC CATSAPEGGYTF
few TRBD2 TRBJ2-1 TRBV5-5 TGTGCCAGCAGCTACCTACTAGCGGGAAGAAATGAGCAGTTCTTC CASSYLLAGRNEQFF
- - TRBJ1-1 TRBV10-3 TGTGCCATCAGACCAGAGAGGGCAGGTTGGATGAACACTGAAGCTTTCTTT CAIRPERAGWMNTEAFF
- TRBD2 TRBJ2-7 TRBV4-3 TGCGCCAGCAGCCAGAGGACTAGCGACTACGAGCAGTACTTC CASSQRTSDYEQYF
- - TRBJ2-7 TRBV5-1 TGCGCCAGCAGCTTGGCCGCTAGCGAACACTCCTACGAGCAGTACTTC CASSLAASEHSYEQYF
- TRBD2 TRBJ2-7 TRBV3-1 TGTGCCAGCAGCCTCTGGATCAAGCGGGAGAGGGAGCAGTACTTC CASSLWIKREREQYF
- - TRBJ1-1 TRBV4-3 TGCGCCAGCAGCCAAGATATGGCCGGTAACACTGAAGCTTTCTTT CASSQDMAGNTEAFF
- - TRBJ1-3 TRBV20-1 TGCAGTGCTCAGGGTACAGTACTTCTTGGAAACACCATATATTTT CSAQGTVLLGNTIYF
many - TRBJ2-2 TRBV12-3/TRBV12-4 TGTGCCAGCAGTTTATCCGCTCTACACGCCGGGGAGCTGTTTTTT CASSLSALHAGELFF
- - TRBJ1-1 TRBV4-2 TGTGCCAGCAGCCAAGATAGGACTATTCGGGGACTGAACACTGAAGCTTTCTTT CASSQDRTIRGLNTEAFF
- - TRBJ2-1 TRBV5-6 TGTGCCAGCAGCTTGCCCCCCGGGGGTGAGCAGTTCTTC CASSLPPGGEQFF
few - TRBJ1-5 TRBV20-1 TGCAGTGCTAGAGATAATCGGCCGTTCAATCAGCCCCAGCATTTT CSARDNRPFNQPQHF
- - TRBJ2-1 TRBV19 TGTGCCAGTAGTATAGTGCTGAGACTGGCATACAATGAGCAGTTCTTC CASSIVLRLAYNEQFF
many TRBD1 TRBJ2-7 TRBV18 TGTGCCAGCTCACCACCGGGACAGAGCTACGAGCAGTACTTC CASSPPGQSYEQYF
many - TRBJ1-5 TRBV4-3 TGCGCCAGCAGCCAAGGCCAGGTTAGTCCCCAGCATTTT CASSQGQVSPQHF
- - TRBJ1-1 TRBV20-1 TGCAGTGCAAACAGGGTCACTGAAGCTTTCTTT CSANRVTEAFF
many - TRBJ2-1 TRBV20-1 TGCAGTGCTATGGAGGATGAGCAGTTCTTC CSAMEDEQFF
- - TRBJ2-7 TRBV24-1 TGTGCCACCAGTGATTTGTCAGGCTTGGAGGGGCAGTACTTC CATSDLSGLEGQYF
- - TRBJ2-1 TRBV7-9 TGTGCCAGCAGCTTAGACGGGAAGCATGAGCAGTTCTTC CASSLDGKHEQFF
few TRBD1 TRBJ1-2 TRBV20-1 TGCAGTGCGTTAGTAGCAGGGGGCCGCGAGGGCTACACCTTC CSALVAGGREGYTF
- - TRBJ2-2 TRBV7-9 TGTGCCAGCAGCCCAGGTGGGTCGACGAACACCGGGGAGCTGTTTTTT CASSPGGSTNTGELFF
- TRBD1 TRBJ2-5 TRBV5-8 TGTGCCAGCAGCCAACGGACAGGGCTCCAAGAGACCCAGTACTTC CASSQRTGLQETQYF
- TRBD1 TRBJ2-6 TRBV25-1 TGTGCCAGCAGTGAATTGGGCAGGGGGCCCGGGGCCAACGTCCTGACTTTC CASSELGRGPGANVLTF
- - TRBJ2-7 TRBV7-2 TGTGCCAGCAGCTTAGGCGCAGGCGGGCCCACCTACGAGCAGTACTTC CASSLGAGGPTYEQYF
- - TRBJ2-3 TRBV7-9 TGTGCCAGCAGCTTCGGGGCGGGTATGACAGATACGCAGTATTTT CASSFGAGMTDTQYF
- - TRBJ2-2 TRBV24-1 TGTGCCACCAGTGAACGCGGGACACGCACGGGCGGGGAGCTGTTTTTT CATSERGTRTGGELFF
- TRBD1 TRBJ2-7 TRBV6-1 TGTGCCAGCAGTAGGGGACAGGGGGCCGCTTTGAGTGAGCAGTACTTC CASSRGQGAALSEQYF
- - TRBJ2-1 TRBV11-3 TGTGCCAGCAGCTTAGGGTTAATCGGGTACGAGCAGTTCTTC CASSLGLIGYEQFF
many TRBD2 TRBJ2-3 TRBV20-1 TGCAGTGTCCCTAGCGGGAGGGGCCCAGATACGCAGTATTTT CSVPSGRGPDTQYF
- - TRBJ1-1 TRBV4-2 TGTGCCAGCAGCCAAGGCCGAACAGTAGCCTATGAAGCTTTCTTT CASSQGRTVAYEAFF
few - TRBJ2-7 TRBV20-1 TGCAGTGTGCTGGCGGACAGCGCCTACGAGCAGTACTTC CSVLADSAYEQYF
few - TRBJ2-6 TRBV4-1 TGCGCCAGCAGCCACAGGGCGTGGCAGGGAATCTTCGGGGCCAACGTCCTGACTTTC CASSHRAWQGIFGANVLTF
- TRBD2 TRBJ2-3 TRBV5-1 TGCGCCAGCAGCAGGACTAGCGGGAGAGGTACAGATACGCAGTATTTT CASSRTSGRGTDTQYF
- - TRBJ2-1 TRBV7-6 TGTGCCAGCAGCTTAGTAAATGGCGGGGCCTCCTACAATGAGCAGTTCTTC CASSLVNGGASYNEQFF
- - TRBJ2-7 TRBV27 TGTGCCAGCAGTTTAGGGGGTCCCGGCTCCTACGAGCAGTACTTC CASSLGGPGSYEQYF
- - TRBJ2-1 TRBV3-1 TGTGCCACCTCCCAAGATTGGAACGGGGCAAGCTCCTACAATGAGCAGTTCTTC CATSQDWNGASSYNEQFF
many TRBD2 TRBJ2-7 TRBV6-2/TRBV6-3 TGTGCCAGCAGTTACGGGCCAACTGGACCACCGTTGGAGACTAGCGGGAGATACGAGCAGTACTTC CASSYGPTGPPLETSGRYEQYF
many TRBD2 TRBJ2-7 TRBV7-2 TGTGCCAGCAGTTTGGTAGCGGGAGGGTACGAGCAGTACTTC CASSLVAGGYEQYF
- - TRBJ2-5 TRBV5-1 TGCGCCAGCAGCGCGGCTTTGAGTGCCTTGTACCAAGAGACCCAGTACTTC CASSAALSALYQETQYF